This TCR beta chain was sequenced in a study of blood T cells in healthy people across ages. Trimming took off 4 bases at V and 0 bases at J, with 7 bases between the two ends. Germline values: CDR1 SQVTM, CDR2 ANQGSEA. The CDR3 contains 14 residues. For the second PCR, which ran for about 7 to 12 cycles, a sample-barcoded 5' primer and a J-beta primer mix were used. TCRdb processed the 5' RACE reads anew with MiXCR; each CDR3 protein has one entry. In the table there are some 1 million distinct CDR3 sequences, 45% of which are singletons. The sequenced sample was blood. V gene TRBV29-1 combines with J gene TRBJ2-6, with unresolved D. The sequence was collected from a woman in her sixties in good health. The CDR3 DNA is TGCAGCGTTGCTGGGATCTCTGGGGCCAACGTCCTGACTTTC. Translation: CSVAGISGANVLTF.